Sequencing of this TCR beta chain was carried out in a study of T cells in Graves' hyperthyroidism and ophthalmopathy. Overall study findings and caveats: Model-based prediction identified ophthalmopathy a median 6.5 months prior to its onset.

This clonotype was found many times. Its matching antigen is unknown. Amplification of TCR beta CDR3 regions was performed using RNA transcripts as template. TCR CDR3 regions were first amplified by RT-PCR with HTBI primers. TCRdb re-analysed the multiplex PCR reads in MiXCR, keeping a single row per CDR3 protein. The data show about 350,000 distinct CDR3 sequences, 11% to 15% seen once. This CDR3 region has 18 residues. The germline V and J ends were trimmed by 0 bases and 0 bases, with 17 bases remaining between them. Germline V gene lookup returns CDR1 MNHEY and CDR2 SVGEGT. No ophthalmopathy progression within 18 months constituted stable Graves' hyperthyroidism.

The sequence derives from a woman in her twenties or thirties with Graves' hyperthyroidism. The material sequenced was blood. The chain is built from TRBV6-2 or TRBV6-3 and TRBJ1-1; no firm D call. In DNA, the CDR3 is TGTGCCAGCAGTTACTCCCCACCAACGGCGGACTTGAACACTGAAGCTTTCTTT. Amino acids: CASSYSPPTADLNTEAFF.